Below are 5 T cell receptor beta chains sequenced from a single sample in a study of early T cells in non-severe SARS-CoV-2 infection. Via MiXCR, TCRdb re-called the 5' RACE reads, giving one row per CDR3 protein. The sample lists 45,000 to 65,000 distinct CDR3 sequences, less than 9.5% seen once, with 3.5% to 5% in the top ten. The sample taken for sequencing was whole blood. These receptors were taken from an adult who was a healthcare worker with PCR-confirmed SARS-CoV-2 infection or an uninfected control (not recorded which).

This clonotype was counted many times. The chain is built from TRBV21-1 and TRBJ1-1; TRBD1, the table's D call, was not compared with the DNA. TRBV21-1 is a listed pseudogene. This CDR3 is 17 amino acids long. CDR3 nucleotides: TGTGCCAGCAGCAAAGGGGGGACAGGGAAGAAAAACACTGAAGCTTTCTTT. Protein: CASSKGGTGKKNTEAFF.

This clonotype was observed a few times. This chain uses TRBV20-1 with TRBJ1-2, with TRBD1 matching over 8 bases. The germline CDR1 and CDR2 sequences are DFQATT and SNEGSKA (reference sequence). There are 12 residues in the CDR3. V trimming: 5 bases; J trimming: 6 bases; junction bases outside the gene matches: 5. The CDR3 sequence is CSAPQGADGYTF. The CDR3 DNA reads TGCAGTGCTCCCCAGGGGGCAGATGGCTACACCTTC.

This clonotype was found many times. The chain links TRBV6-1 to TRBJ1-2; perhaps TRBD1 as D (6 bases). Trimming pared 2 bases from V and 4 bases from J, leaving 11 bases between. Germline CDR1 MNHNS, CDR2 SASEGT. The CDR3 runs 14 residues. The CDR3, as DNA: TGTGCCAGCAGTGAATCCAGGGGAGTCTATGGCTACACCTTC. Its protein product is CASSESRGVYGYTF.

In its sample, this clonotype was seen a few times. The rearrangement links TRBV4-3 to TRBJ2-4, with TRBD2 matching over 9 bases. J was trimmed by 2 bases and V by 0 bases; bases with no gene match: 5. CDR1 is LGHNA, CDR2 YSLEER, per germline. This CDR3 is built from 17 residues. Written as DNA, the CDR3 is TGCGCCAGCAGCCAAGAATCGCTAGCGGGAACCAAAAACATTCAGTACTTC. It translates to CASSQESLAGTKNIQYF.

At least ten counts were recorded for this clonotype. This rearrangement joins TRBV29-1 to TRBJ2-5; 7 bases align to TRBD2. Germline values: CDR1 SQVTM, CDR2 ANQGSEA. The CDR3 has 14 amino acids. V shed 7 bases and J 3 bases; nucleotides not matched to a gene: 11. The CDR3 loop reads CSAQRGEGKETQYF. The CDR3 DNA reads as TGCAGCGCACAGAGAGGGGAGGGGAAAGAGACCCAGTACTTC. Full variable domain (remainder filled in from reference TRBV29-1 and TRBJ2-5): SAVISQKPSRDICQRGTSLTIQCQVDSQVTMMFWYRQQPGQSLTLIATANQGSEATYESGFVIDKFPISRPNLTFSTLTVSNMSPEDSSIYLCSAQRGEGKETQYFGPGTRLLVL.